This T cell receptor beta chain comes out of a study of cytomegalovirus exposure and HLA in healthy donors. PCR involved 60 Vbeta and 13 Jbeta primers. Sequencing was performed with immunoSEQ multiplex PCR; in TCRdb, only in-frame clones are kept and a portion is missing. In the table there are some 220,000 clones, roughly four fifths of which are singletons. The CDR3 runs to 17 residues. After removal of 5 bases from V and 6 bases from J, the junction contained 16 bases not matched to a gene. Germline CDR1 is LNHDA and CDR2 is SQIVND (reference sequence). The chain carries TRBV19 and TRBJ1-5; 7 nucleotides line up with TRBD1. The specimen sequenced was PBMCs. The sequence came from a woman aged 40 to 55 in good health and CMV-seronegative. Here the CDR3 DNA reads TGTGCCAGTAGTCAAGCCACAGGGCAGGGGGGTAGTCAGCCCCAGCATTTT. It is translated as CASSQATGQGGSQPQHF.